This T cell receptor beta chain was profiled in a study of shared clonotypes between healthy human individuals. Across the study: A couple of women and a few men aged 18 to 49 made up the donors. Findings and limits, study-wide: Larger estimated richness was generally recorded for naive subsets relative to memory subsets.

Germline assignment: CDR1 LGHNA and CDR2 YSLEER. V was pared by 2 bases and J by 2 bases, with 25 bases between. This CDR3 is 20 amino acids long. As regards this clone: What it binds is unknown.

Assay: immunoSEQ multiplex PCR; the TCRdb copy retains only in-frame clones and omits some. This table holds about 2 million clones, about 95% found once. The naive CD8 fraction comprised CD45RO-negative cells positively selected for CCR7 and excluded terminally differentiated effector memory CD45RA+ cells. Every donor, a Caucasian adult, lived in Nashville, Tennessee. Source material: naive CD8+ T cells sorted from blood. The chain is built from TRBV4-3 and TRBJ2-1, with D perhaps matching TRBD2 (5 bases). This TCR derives from a man between 18 and 29 years old in good health. CDR3 region: CASSQRFSASSGSAYNEQFF. The DNA of the CDR3 is TGCGCCAGCAGCCAAAGGTTTTCGGCCAGCTCGGGGAGCGCCTACAATGAGCAGTTCTTC.